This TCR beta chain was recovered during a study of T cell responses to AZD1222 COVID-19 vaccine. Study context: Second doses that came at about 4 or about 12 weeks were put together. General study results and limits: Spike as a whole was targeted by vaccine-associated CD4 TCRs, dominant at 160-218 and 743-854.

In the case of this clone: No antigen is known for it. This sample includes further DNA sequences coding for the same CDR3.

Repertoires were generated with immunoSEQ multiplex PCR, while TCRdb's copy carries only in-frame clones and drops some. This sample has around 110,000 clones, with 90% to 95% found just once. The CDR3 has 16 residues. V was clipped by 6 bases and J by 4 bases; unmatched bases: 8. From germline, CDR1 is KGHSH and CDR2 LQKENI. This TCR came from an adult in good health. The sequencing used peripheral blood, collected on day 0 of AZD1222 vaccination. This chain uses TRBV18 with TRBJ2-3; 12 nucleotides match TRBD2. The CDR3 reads CASSPLAGGPSDTQYF. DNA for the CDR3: TGTGCCAGCTCCCCCCTAGCGGGAGGGCCTTCAGATACGCAGTATTTT.